Listed here is a single TCR beta chain. Its specificity is unknown. The CDR3 runs to 14 residues. Per germline, CDR1 SGHTA and CDR2 FQGNSA. V lost 5 bases to trimming and J lost 5 bases; unmatched junction nucleotides: 5. The sample belongs to a study of shared clonotypes between healthy human individuals. The wider study: Researchers assigned three CD4 naive, three CD4 memory, two CD8 naive and one CD8 memory plate to each donor.

Using immunoSEQ multiplex PCR, the repertoire was profiled, and TCRdb retains in-frame clones only, with some absent. The sample includes 950,000 to 1,100,000 clones, 75% of them seen just once. Study outcomes and limitations: Represented genetic and exposure-history diversity was restricted by having few donors.

This rearrangement joins TRBV7-2 to TRBJ2-5; the match to TRBD1 covers 10 bases. This TCR was sampled from a man aged 18 to 29 in good health. What was sequenced was memory CD4+ T cells sorted from blood. As for subset: CD45RA-negative fraction. The CDR3 bases are TGTGCCAGCAGCCGGGACAGGGGAACGGAGACCCAGTACTTC. Protein: CASSRDRGTETQYF.